The TCR beta chain described here comes from a study of T cell responses to AZD1222 COVID-19 vaccine. Libraries were prepared by immunoSEQ multiplex PCR; TCRdb keeps only in-frame clonotypes and omits some of them. This table holds more than 70,000 clones, approximately 88% found once. Trimming removed 4 bases from V and 1 base from J; junction bases left unmatched: 5. The CDR3 sequence is 18 residues long. Germline CDR1 is SGHRS and CDR2 is YFSETQ. Comments on this clone: The antigen remains unidentified.

Study-wide results and limits: Among vaccine-associated CD4 TCRs, coverage spanned spike, with dominance at 160-218 and 743-854. Of spike-specific TCRs, nearly half reportedly target regions left unmutated in variants. The donor cohort was predominantly white British with a female majority, and clonal diversity may have been underestimated.

The chain uses TRBV5-1 and TRBJ2-2, with 15 bases lining up with TRBD2. This sequence originates from an adult who received the AZD1222 COVID-19 vaccine. The material sequenced was peripheral blood, taken 28 days after the second AZD1222 dose. The CDR3 DNA reads as TGCGCCAGCAGCCCCGGGACTAGCGGGGGGAGGAACACCGGGGAGCTGTTTTTT. It yields the protein CASSPGTSGGRNTGELFF.